This T cell receptor (beta chain) is drawn from a study of cytomegalovirus exposure and HLA in healthy donors. Findings and limits, study-wide: Certain indistinguishable V segments, among them TRBV6-2 and TRBV6-3, were excluded.

CDR1 MDHEN and CDR2 SYDVKM come from the germline V gene. The CDR3 has 15 amino acids. Concerning this clone: What it binds is not known. One end of the junction is discordant with germline, which a read error may explain.

The primer mix had 60 Vbeta and 13 Jbeta primers. The method was immunoSEQ multiplex PCR; TCRdb's version includes in-frame clones alone and lacks a portion of them. The sample consists of about 200,000 clones, 65% to 80% of them appearing once. The material sequenced was PBMCs. This TCR was sampled from a man aged 40-49 years in good health and CMV-seronegative. The rearrangement uses TRBV28 and TRBJ2-7, with D tentatively TRBD1 (6 bases). CDR3 residues: CASGLGFQGIYEQYF. The CDR3 DNA sequence: TGTGCCAGCGGTTTAGGGTTTCAGGGGATCTACGAGCAGTACTTC.